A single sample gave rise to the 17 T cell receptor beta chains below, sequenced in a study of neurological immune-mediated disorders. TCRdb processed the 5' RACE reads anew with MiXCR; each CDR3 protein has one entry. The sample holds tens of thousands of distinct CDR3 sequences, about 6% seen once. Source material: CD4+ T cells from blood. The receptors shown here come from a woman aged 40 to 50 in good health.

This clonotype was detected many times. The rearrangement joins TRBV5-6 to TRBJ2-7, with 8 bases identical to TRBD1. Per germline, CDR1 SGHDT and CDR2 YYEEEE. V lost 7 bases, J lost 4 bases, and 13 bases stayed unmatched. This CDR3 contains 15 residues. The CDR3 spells CASGPTGTGPYEQYF. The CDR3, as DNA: TGTGCCAGCGGCCCCACCGGGACAGGTCCTTACGAGCAGTACTTC.

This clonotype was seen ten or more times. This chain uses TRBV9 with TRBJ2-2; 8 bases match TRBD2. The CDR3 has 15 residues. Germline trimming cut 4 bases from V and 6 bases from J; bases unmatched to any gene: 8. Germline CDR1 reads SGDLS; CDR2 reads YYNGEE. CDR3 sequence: CASSPAGAGAGELFF. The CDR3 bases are TGTGCCAGCAGCCCCGCGGGAGCGGGGGCCGGGGAGCTGTTTTTT.

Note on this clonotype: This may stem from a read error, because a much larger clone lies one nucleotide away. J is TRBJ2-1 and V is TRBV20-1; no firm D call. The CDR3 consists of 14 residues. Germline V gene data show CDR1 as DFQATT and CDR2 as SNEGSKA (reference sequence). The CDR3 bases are TGCAGTGCTAGTTCCATATCCTCCTACAATAAGCAGTTCTTC. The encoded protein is CSASSISSYNKQFF.

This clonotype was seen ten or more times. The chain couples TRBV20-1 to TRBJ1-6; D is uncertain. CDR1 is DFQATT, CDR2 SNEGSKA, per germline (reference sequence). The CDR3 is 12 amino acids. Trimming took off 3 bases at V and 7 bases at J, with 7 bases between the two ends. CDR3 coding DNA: TGCAGTGCTAGGGTAGGGAATTCACCCCTCCACTTT. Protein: CSARVGNSPLHF.

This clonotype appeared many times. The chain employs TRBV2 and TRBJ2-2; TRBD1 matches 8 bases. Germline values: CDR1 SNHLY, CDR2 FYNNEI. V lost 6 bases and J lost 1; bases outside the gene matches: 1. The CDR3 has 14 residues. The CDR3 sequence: CASRDRENTGELFF. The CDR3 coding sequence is TGTGCCAGCAGGGACAGGGAGAACACCGGGGAGCTGTTTTTT.

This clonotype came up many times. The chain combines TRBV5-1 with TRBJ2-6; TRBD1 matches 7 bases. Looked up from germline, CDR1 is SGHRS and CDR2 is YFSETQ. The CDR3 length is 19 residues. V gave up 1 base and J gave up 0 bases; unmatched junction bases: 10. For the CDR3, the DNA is TGCGCCAGCAGCTTGAACGTGGGGACAGCCTACTCTGGGGCCAACGTCCTGACTTTC. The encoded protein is CASSLNVGTAYSGANVLTF.

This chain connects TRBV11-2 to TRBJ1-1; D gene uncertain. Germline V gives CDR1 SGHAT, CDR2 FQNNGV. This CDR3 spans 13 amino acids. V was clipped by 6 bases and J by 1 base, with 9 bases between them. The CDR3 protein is CASSPGRNTEAFF. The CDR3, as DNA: TGTGCCAGCAGTCCTGGACGGAACACTGAAGCTTTCTTT.

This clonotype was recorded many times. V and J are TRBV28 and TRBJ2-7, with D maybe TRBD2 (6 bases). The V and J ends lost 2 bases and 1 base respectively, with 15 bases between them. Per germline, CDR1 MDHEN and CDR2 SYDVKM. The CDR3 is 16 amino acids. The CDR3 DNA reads TGTGCCAGCAGTTTAAATAGTTTCGGGACTTCCTACGAGCAGTACTTC. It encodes CASSLNSFGTSYEQYF.

CDR3 in amino acids: CASSLGGPTSEQFF. The CDR3 DNA is TGTGCCAGCAGCTTAGGGGGACCTACAAGTGAGCAGTTCTTC. J is TRBJ2-1 and V is TRBV11-3; TRBD1 or TRBD2 may be the D gene (5 bases each). Germline CDR1 reads SGHNT; CDR2 reads YENEEA. This CDR3 has 14 residues. Trimming stripped 1 base from V and 9 bases from J, with 13 bases between.

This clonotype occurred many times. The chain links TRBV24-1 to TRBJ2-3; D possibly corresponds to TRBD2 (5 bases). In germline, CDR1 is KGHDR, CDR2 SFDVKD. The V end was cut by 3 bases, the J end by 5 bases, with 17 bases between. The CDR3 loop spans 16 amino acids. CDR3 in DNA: TGTGCCACCAGTGATCGGAGCGGCAGTATAGGAGATACGCAGTATTTT. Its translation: CATSDRSGSIGDTQYF.

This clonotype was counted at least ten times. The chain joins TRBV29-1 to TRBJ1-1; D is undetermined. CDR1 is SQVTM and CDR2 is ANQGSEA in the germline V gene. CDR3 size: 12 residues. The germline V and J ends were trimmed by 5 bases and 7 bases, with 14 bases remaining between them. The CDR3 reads CSVRYGVSEAFF. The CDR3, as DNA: TGCAGCGTTCGCTATGGGGTCAGTGAAGCTTTCTTT.

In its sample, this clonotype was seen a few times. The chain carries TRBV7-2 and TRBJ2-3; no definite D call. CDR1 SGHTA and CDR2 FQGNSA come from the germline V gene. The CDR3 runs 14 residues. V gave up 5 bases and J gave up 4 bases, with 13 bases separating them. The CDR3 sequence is CASSLLRGPDTQYF. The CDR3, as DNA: TGTGCCAGCAGCCTGCTGCGAGGCCCAGATACGCAGTATTTT.

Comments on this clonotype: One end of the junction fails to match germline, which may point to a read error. Written as DNA, the CDR3 is TGCTCCAGCAGCCAAGTTCAGTACAATGAGCAATTCTTC. This gives the protein CSSSQVQYNEQFF. The rearrangement links TRBV4-1 to TRBJ2-1; D remains ambiguous. Germline V gives CDR1 MGHRA, CDR2 YSYEKL. This CDR3 has 13 residues.

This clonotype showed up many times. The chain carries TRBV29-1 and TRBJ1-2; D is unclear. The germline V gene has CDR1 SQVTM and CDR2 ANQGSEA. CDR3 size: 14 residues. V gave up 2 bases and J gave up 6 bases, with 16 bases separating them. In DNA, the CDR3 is TGCAGCGTTGAATCCGGGCCCCCGAAGAATGGCTACACCTTC. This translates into CSVESGPPKNGYTF.

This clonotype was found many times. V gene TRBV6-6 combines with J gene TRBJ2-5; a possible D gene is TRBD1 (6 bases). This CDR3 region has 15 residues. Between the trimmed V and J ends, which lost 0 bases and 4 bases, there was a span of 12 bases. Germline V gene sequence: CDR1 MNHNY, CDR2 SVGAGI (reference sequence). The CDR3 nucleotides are TGTGCCAGCAGTTACTCGGGGGCGAGGGGAGAGACCCAGTACTTC. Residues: CASSYSGARGETQYF.

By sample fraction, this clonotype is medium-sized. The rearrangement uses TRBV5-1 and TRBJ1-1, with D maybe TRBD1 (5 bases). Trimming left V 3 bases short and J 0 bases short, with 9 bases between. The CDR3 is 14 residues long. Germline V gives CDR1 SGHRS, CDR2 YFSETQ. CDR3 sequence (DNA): TGCGCCAGCAGCTCGAGGGACCTGAACACTGAAGCTTTCTTT. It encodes CASSSRDLNTEAFF.

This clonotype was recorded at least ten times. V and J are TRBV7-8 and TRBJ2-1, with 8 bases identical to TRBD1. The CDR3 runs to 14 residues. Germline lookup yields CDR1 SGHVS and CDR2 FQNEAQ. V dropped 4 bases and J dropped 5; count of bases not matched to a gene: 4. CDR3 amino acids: CASSSSDRDNEQFF. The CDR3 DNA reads TGTGCCAGCAGCTCCTCGGACAGGGACAATGAGCAGTTCTTC.